This T cell receptor (beta chain) was found in a study of blood T cell repertoires in COVID-19. Study summary: Nucleic acid was either cDNA or gDNA, and it came from T cells, B-cell-depleted T cells, or PBMCs.

The Seattle site enrolled patients during active infection and followed them longitudinally. This clone was detected once. Original data processing: Researchers report that nucleated cell counts were estimated from reference gene primer amplification. The assay was immunoSEQ multiplex PCR, and TCRdb's table has in-frame clones only and misses some. V and J calls and clone size follow that table, whereas D and trimming were derived from the DNA. The repertoire holds roughly 200,000 clones, with around 86% as singletons. In germline, CDR1 is MDHEN, CDR2 SYDVKM. CDR3 size: 12 residues. The ends were cut back, 4 bases at V and 6 bases at J, with 7 bases in the middle.

Sequencing used peripheral blood. The V gene is TRBV28, the J gene TRBJ1-5; D ambiguous. The receptor comes from a woman aged 45 to 65 with COVID-19, enrolled during active disease. The CDR3 nucleotides are TGTGCCAGCAGTTACCCCGGTCAGCCCCAGCATTTT. Its protein product is CASSYPGQPQHF.